One sample yielded the 11 T cell receptor beta chains listed below, sequenced in a study of response to subunit inactivated influenza vaccine. TCRdb reanalysed the RT-PCR reads using MiXCR and keeps one entry per CDR3 protein. The table shows roughly 550,000 distinct CDR3 sequences, with roughly 25% occurring only once. The sample was also reused in another study, on T cells expressing NK-cell markers. Turning to that study: The authors generated TCR beta cDNA through 5'RACE template switching with UMIs.

The sequences come from CD4+ T cells sorted from PBMCs, collected about 12 days after vaccination. These receptors originate from a man in his fifties or sixties who received an inactivated influenza vaccine.

CDR3: CASSPGLAGVQLTDTQYF. CDR3 nucleotide sequence: TGTGCCAGCTCACCGGGACTAGCGGGGGTTCAACTCACAGATACGCAGTATTTT. The rearrangement joins TRBV18 to TRBJ2-3, with 14 bases aligning to TRBD2. CDR3 length equals 18 residues. In germline, CDR1 is KGHSH, CDR2 LQKENI. With 3 bases clipped from V and 2 bases from J, the junction kept 7 bases outside the gene matches.

The chain employs TRBV29-1 and TRBJ1-1; no clear D gene. The germline gives CDR1 SQVTM, CDR2 ANQGSEA. Trimming left V 5 bases short and J 6 bases short, with 19 bases between. There are 14 residues in the CDR3. The CDR3 DNA reads TGCAGCGTTACACACCCGGGCCTCGGTTCTGAAGCTTTCTTT. Protein product: CSVTHPGLGSEAFF.

V and J are TRBV5-8 and TRBJ1-6; possibly TRBD1 for D (5 bases). The CDR3 length is 16 residues. Trimming left V 6 bases short and J 2 bases short, with 15 bases between. The germline V gene encodes CDR1 SGHTS and CDR2 YDEGEE. The CDR3 DNA follows: TGTGCCAGCACTTGGGGACCGGTGACCTATAATTCACCCCTCCACTTT. Translated, it gives CASTWGPVTYNSPLHF.

This clonotype was seen a handful of times. The V gene is TRBV7-2, the J gene TRBJ2-1, with D perhaps matching TRBD2 (5 bases). Germline V lookup: CDR1 SGHTA, CDR2 FQGNSA. V shed 1 base and J shed 7 bases, with 11 bases lying between them. This CDR3 has 14 residues. The CDR3 bases are TGTGCCAGCAGCTTAGACGCTCGAGGGAATGAGCAGTTCTTC. Protein sequence: CASSLDARGNEQFF.

This clonotype was counted ten times or more. The chain is built from TRBV7-2 and TRBJ2-7; tentatively, D is TRBD1 (5 bases). The V end lost 2 bases, the J end lost 3 bases, and 14 bases lay between the germline ends. This CDR3 has 15 residues. Germline-derived CDR1 and CDR2 are SGHTA and FQGNSA. This CDR3 reads CASSLQAGINYEQYF. In DNA, the CDR3 is TGTGCCAGCAGCTTACAGGCAGGGATAAACTACGAGCAGTACTTC.

This clonotype was counted many times. The chain has TRBV9 and TRBJ1-2, with 9 bases aligning to TRBD1. This CDR3 has 17 amino acids. After removal of 2 bases from V and 4 bases from J, the junction contained 12 bases not matched to a gene. Germline CDR1 reads SGDLS; CDR2 reads YYNGEE. The CDR3 DNA reads TGTGCCAGCAGCGTCGAACAGGGGGCAGGATCTGGCTATGGCTACACCTTC. This encodes CASSVEQGAGSGYGYTF. The whole variable domain, filled in from reference TRBV9 and TRBJ1-2, reads DSGVTQTPKHLITATGQRVTLRCSPRSGDLSVYWYQQSLDQGLQFLIQYYNGEERAKGNILERFSAQQFPDLHSELNLSSLELGDSALYFCASSVEQGAGSGYGYTFGSGTRLTVV.

The V call is TRBV6-4, the J call TRBJ2-5; 8 bases are shared with TRBD2. CDR1 and CDR2 from the germline V gene are MRHNA and SNTAGT. The V segment lost 5 bases and the J segment 1 base; nucleotides outside the gene matches: 15. CDR3 length: 18 residues. CDR3 amino acids: CASSRLVKWTSPQETQYF. CDR3 nucleotide sequence: TGTGCCAGCAGTCGACTCGTAAAATGGACTAGCCCCCAAGAGACCCAGTACTTC.

V and J are TRBV12-3 or TRBV12-4 and TRBJ1-4; 8 bases map to TRBD1. The junction had 9 bases not matched to a gene; V was cut back by 5 bases and J by 7 bases. The CDR3 spans 15 residues. The chain's CDR3 is CASSGGDRRFEKLFF. CDR3 coding DNA: TGTGCCAGCAGTGGAGGGGACAGGAGATTTGAAAAACTGTTTTTT.

The chain recombines TRBV20-1 with TRBJ2-1; D is tentatively TRBD1 or TRBD2 (5 bases each). Trimming cost V 2 bases and J 8 bases, with 22 bases left between them. This CDR3 comprises 16 residues. Germline V lookup: CDR1 DFQATT, CDR2 SNEGSKA (reference sequence). CDR3 DNA sequence: TGCAGTGCTAGATCCCAAGGGACCTTAAATTCGGATGAGCAGTTCTTC. Its translation: CSARSQGTLNSDEQFF.

In its sample, this clonotype was seen a few times. The chain couples TRBV9 to TRBJ2-7; a possible D gene is TRBD2 (6 bases). The CDR3 is made up of 14 amino acids. The V end was cut by 4 bases, the J end by 2 bases, with 13 bases between. Looked up from germline, CDR1 is SGDLS and CDR2 is YYNGEE. CDR3 sequence reads: CASSPAGGAYEQYF. The DNA for the CDR3 is TGTGCCAGCAGCCCCGCCGGGGGAGCCTACGAGCAGTACTTC.

This chain joins TRBV27 and TRBJ1-2; TRBD1 is a possible D gene (6 bases). This CDR3 contains 14 residues. CDR1 MNHEY and CDR2 SMNVEV come from the germline V gene (reference sequence). V lost 7 bases, J lost 8 bases, and 20 bases lay in between. The CDR3, as DNA: TGTGCCAGCAAGAAGGGGGACACAAGGCACGGCTACACCTTC. This gives the protein CASKKGDTRHGYTF.